In this sample, the clone carrying this T cell receptor beta chain turned up once. The antigen is not known. The data stem from a study of vaccination and CD4 T cells after COVID-19. Study at large: Overlapping spike peptides served as the stimulus for the cells. These peptides came from SARS-CoV-2 and from the common cold coronaviruses HCoV-NL63, HCoV-OC43 and HCoV-229E. Cultures that served as controls received a CEFX pool, an HIV-1 Nef pool, or no peptide. Study-wide results and caveats: Median SARS-CoV-2-reactive clonotype numbers went from around 20 to 38; this increase was not significant.

Cultured CD4+ T-cell DNA underwent Oncomine TCR Beta short-read sequencing. DNA came from CD4+ T cells after culture. MiXCR was run by TCRdb on the PCR reads, yielding one entry per CDR3 protein. Among around 5,000 distinct CDR3 sequences, about 40% were seen once, and the ten largest hold 25% to 35%. Described treatment: approximately nine-day PBMC culture with coronavirus spike peptide pools or control peptides (ViraFEST assay). An unexposed donor provided the CD4+ T cells, which were collected before the COVID-19 pandemic (2011-2018). There are 14 residues in the CDR3. The germline V gene encodes CDR1 DFQATT and CDR2 SNEGSKA (reference sequence). V trimming: 2 bases; J trimming: 4 bases; junction bases outside the gene matches: 4.

The chain employs TRBV20-1 and TRBJ2-4, with 8 nucleotides matching TRBD1. The TCR was taken from a human donor in good health. Specimen: CD4+ T cells from blood, cultured in vitro. CDR3 amino acids: CSARQTGEKNIQYF. CDR3 nucleotides: TGCAGTGCTAGACAGACAGGGGAAAAAAACATTCAGTACTTC.